Sequencing of this T cell receptor beta chain was carried out in a study of OX40 agonist ivuxolimab in advanced cancers. On the study more broadly: Patients with hepatocellular carcinoma, melanoma, renal cell or head and neck cancer made up the dose-escalation patients.

V lost 4 bases to trimming and J lost 7 bases, with 22 bases between them. CDR1 and CDR2 from the germline V gene are MNHNS and SASEGT. The CDR3 sequence is 16 residues long. On this clone: No antigen is known for it.

Findings and caveats of the study: Relatively little clonal expansion, among the lowest observed, appeared in partial responders at 0.1-3.0 mg/kg.

The repertoire was sequenced with immunoSEQ multiplex PCR; TCRdb's copy has only in-frame clones and lacks some. The sample records about 54,000 clones, 91% being singletons. This TCR derives from an adult with an advanced solid tumor such as melanoma, head and neck, liver or kidney cancer. The J gene is TRBJ1-1, the V gene TRBV6-1; D perhaps matches TRBD1 (6 bases). This specimen consisted of CD4+ or CD8+ T cells sorted from blood, obtained in a trial of the OX40 agonist ivuxolimab. CDR3 bases: TGTGCCAGCAGTGGGCCATTGGACAGTCCGATGGATGAAGCTTTCTTT. It encodes CASSGPLDSPMDEAFF.